A single sample is the source of the 32 T cell receptor beta chains below, sequenced in a study of PD-1 blockade in classical Hodgkin lymphoma. Profiling relied on immunoSEQ multiplex PCR, and the TCRdb table lists in-frame clones only, not all of them. The sample consists of 15,000 to 19,000 clones, about 82% of them appearing once. Time point here: newly diagnosed, previously untreated cHL patient sample. Purification of CD4+ T cells from thawed PBMCs was performed via magnetic negative selection. Sequenced input: CD4+ T cells from blood. These receptor sequences come from a human donor with classical Hodgkin lymphoma.

In DNA form, the CDR3 reads TGTGCCAGCAGTCCAGACTACAGGGGGCGGGGCACAGATACGCAGTATTTT. Translated, it gives CASSPDYRGRGTDTQYF. This rearrangement joins TRBV28 to TRBJ2-3, with 9 bases matching TRBD1. The CDR3 length is 17 residues. After removal of 5 bases from V and 1 base from J, the junction contained 10 bases not matched to a gene. The germline CDR1 and CDR2 sequences are MDHEN and SYDVKM.

This clone was seen a single time. CDR3 residues: CASSEGRQNYQPQHF. The CDR3 coding sequence is TGTGCCAGCAGTGAAGGCCGACAGAACTATCAGCCCCAGCATTTT. The chain links TRBV2 to TRBJ1-5; tentatively, D is TRBD1 (5 bases). Looked up from germline, CDR1 is SNHLY and CDR2 is FYNNEI. This CDR3 is built from 15 residues. Trimming took 1 base from V and 5 from J, leaving 12 bases between them. The full variable domain, its missing parts supplied by reference TRBV2 and TRBJ1-5, is EPEVTQTPSHQVTQMGQEVILRCVPISNHLYFYWYRQILGQKVEFLVSFYNNEISEKSEIFDDQFSVERPDGSNFTLKIRSTKLEDSAMYFCASSEGRQNYQPQHFGDGTRLSIL.

V and J are TRBV9 and TRBJ1-4, with D perhaps TRBD1 (6 bases). The CDR3 runs to 15 residues. The V gene lost 1 base and the J gene lost 6 bases, with 13 bases spanning the gap. The germline V gene encodes CDR1 SGDLS and CDR2 YYNGEE. CDR3: CASSVSRGGDEKLFF. CDR3 coding DNA: TGTGCCAGCAGCGTAAGCAGGGGCGGGGATGAAAAACTGTTTTTT. The full variable domain, its missing parts supplied by reference TRBV9 and TRBJ1-4, is DSGVTQTPKHLITATGQRVTLRCSPRSGDLSVYWYQQSLDQGLQFLIQYYNGEERAKGNILERFSAQQFPDLHSELNLSSLELGDSALYFCASSVSRGGDEKLFFGSGTQLSVL.

With regard to this clone: This same CDR3 is encoded by further DNA sequences in the sample. The rearrangement joins TRBV11-2 to TRBJ2-2; the D is unclear. The V gene lost 0 bases and the J gene lost 5 bases, with 7 bases spanning the gap. There are 14 residues in the CDR3. Germline V gene sequence: CDR1 SGHAT, CDR2 FQNNGV. Here the CDR3 reads CASSLDKGTGELFF. In nucleotides, the CDR3 is TGTGCCAGCAGCTTAGATAAAGGGACCGGGGAGCTGTTTTTT.

The table lists this clone with a few counts. The J gene is TRBJ1-5, the V gene TRBV7-9; 7 nucleotides align to TRBD1. V lost 5 bases and J lost 11; bases outside the gene matches: 9. The CDR3 extends over 13 amino acids. From germline, CDR1 is SEHNR and CDR2 FQNEAQ (reference sequence). The DNA for the CDR3 is TGTGCCAGCAGCCGAGACAGGGATGGATCCCAGCATTTT. Translation: CASSRDRDGSQHF.

This clone was counted once. The chain combines TRBV4-2 with TRBJ2-2, with D possibly being TRBD2 (6 bases). From germline, CDR1 is LGHNA and CDR2 YNFKEQ. Trimming left V 0 bases short and J 4 bases short, with 15 bases between. This CDR3 spans 17 amino acids. For the CDR3, the DNA is TGTGCCAGCAGCCAAGAATTTGTAGGAGGGAGCACCGGGGAGCTGTTTTTT. Protein: CASSQEFVGGSTGELFF.

This clone was counted a single time. The chain joins TRBV28 to TRBJ2-5; D might be TRBD2 (6 bases). The germline CDR1 and CDR2 sequences are MDHEN and SYDVKM. V was cut by 6 bases and J by 7 bases, with 24 bases left in between. This CDR3 region has 16 residues. The CDR3 region is CASSYGTWGVGRTQYF. The CDR3 coding sequence is TGTGCCAGCAGCTACGGGACGTGGGGGGTTGGACGGACCCAGTACTTC. Filled out from reference TRBV28 and TRBJ2-5, the complete variable domain reads DVKVTQSSRYLVKRTGEKVFLECVQDMDHENMFWYRQDPGLGLRLIYFSYDVKMKEKGDIPEGYSVSREKKERFSLILESASTNQTSMYLCASSYGTWGVGRTQYFGPGTRLLVL.

The gene calls are TRBV2 and TRBJ1-2; D is undetermined. The CDR3 is 13 residues long. The germline V gene has CDR1 SNHLY and CDR2 FYNNEI. V lost 7 bases to trimming and J lost 1 base, with 10 bases between them. The CDR3: CASNTYRNYGYTF. In DNA, the CDR3 is TGTGCCAGCAACACTTACCGTAACTATGGCTACACCTTC.

The chain has TRBV6-1 and TRBJ2-4; D gene ambiguous. Trimming left V 7 bases short and J 0 bases short, with 13 bases between. The CDR3 contains 15 residues. The V gene's germline CDR1 is MNHNS and CDR2 SASEGT. CDR3: CASTFGDVAKNIQYF. In DNA form, the CDR3 reads TGTGCCAGCACGTTTGGTGACGTAGCCAAAAACATTCAGTACTTC.

The gene calls are TRBV5-1 and TRBJ2-1; 7 bases fit TRBD2. CDR3 length: 15 amino acids. CDR1 is SGHRS, CDR2 YFSETQ, per germline. CDR3 DNA: TGCGCTACACTTCGGGGGGACGGCTCCTACAATGAGCAGTTCTTC. This gives the protein CATLRGDGSYNEQFF.

The gene calls are TRBV5-1 and TRBJ2-7; tentatively, D is TRBD1 (6 bases). Germline V gene sequence: CDR1 SGHRS, CDR2 YFSETQ. V lost 0 bases and J lost 1, with 14 bases in between. The CDR3 length is 16 residues. CDR3 nucleotides: TGCGCCAGCAGCTTGGTCGGACAGTCTCTTTCCTACGAGCAGTACTTC. It translates to CASSLVGQSLSYEQYF.

This sequence joins TRBV6-6 and TRBJ1-2; D is possibly TRBD1 (5 bases). This CDR3 is built from 14 residues. Germline CDR1 is MNHNY and CDR2 is SVGAGI (reference sequence). V lost 2 bases to trimming and J lost 2 bases, with 9 bases between them. DNA for the CDR3: TGTGCCAGCAGTTACAGAGGGGAGAACTATGGCTACACCTTC. This codes for CASSYRGENYGYTF.

The V and J genes are TRBV19 and TRBJ1-5; no reliable D call. The CDR3 totals 15 residues. The germline CDR1 and CDR2 sequences are LNHDA and SQIVND (reference sequence). Trimming pared 1 base from V and 4 bases from J, leaving 11 bases between. The CDR3 bases are TGTGCCAGTAGTATAGTATTGCGGGGAAATCAGCCCCAGCATTTT. It encodes CASSIVLRGNQPQHF.

The chain links TRBV4-3 to TRBJ2-5; 10 nucleotides agree with TRBD2. Per the germline V gene, CDR1 is LGHNA and CDR2 is YSLEER. The junction had 7 bases not matched to a gene; V was cut back by 2 bases and J by 4 bases. CDR3 length equals 16 residues. This CDR3 is CASSQIIAGGSETQYF. In nucleotides, the CDR3 is TGCGCCAGCAGCCAAATAATAGCGGGAGGATCAGAGACCCAGTACTTC.

The J gene is TRBJ2-1, the V gene TRBV18; 7 positions agree with TRBD1. The trim removed 3 bases at V and 5 bases at J, leaving 10 bases unmatched. CDR1 and CDR2 (germline): KGHSH, LQKENI. The length of the CDR3 is 16 residues. CDR3 protein: CASSPGTGTANNEQFF. CDR3 DNA: TGTGCCAGCTCACCCGGGACCGGGACAGCAAACAATGAGCAGTTCTTC.

This chain uses TRBV28 with TRBJ1-3; D remains unclear. This CDR3 has 15 amino acids. Trimming took off 3 bases at V and 0 bases at J, with 9 bases between the two ends. The V gene's germline CDR1 is MDHEN and CDR2 SYDVKM. The CDR3 DNA reads TGTGCCAGCAGTTTCTCCTACCTCTCTGGAAACACCATATATTTT. This translates into CASSFSYLSGNTIYF.

The chain recombines TRBV7-9 with TRBJ2-5; D call uncertain. Germline CDR1 and CDR2: SEHNR and FQNEAQ (reference sequence). This CDR3 has 16 amino acids. Trimming took 5 bases from V and 5 from J, leaving 21 bases between them. The CDR3 DNA reads as TGTGCCAGCAGCCCGGCGTCGACCTGGCAGACGGAGACCCAGTACTTC. Its protein is CASSPASTWQTETQYF. Using reference TRBV7-9 and TRBJ2-5 for the parts outside the CDR3, the full variable domain is DTGVSQNPRHKITKRGQNVTFRCDPISEHNRLYWYRQTLGQGPEFLTYFQNEAQLEKSRLLSDRFSAERPKGSFSTLEIQRTEQGDSAMYLCASSPASTWQTETQYFGPGTRLLVL.

This clone was seen once. The rearrangement uses TRBV7-9 and TRBJ2-7; D is perhaps TRBD1 (6 bases). The CDR3 sequence is 14 residues long. Trimming left V 4 bases short and J 0 bases short, with 10 bases between. Germline lookup yields CDR1 SEHNR and CDR2 FQNEAQ (reference sequence). This CDR3 is CASSSRQDSYEQYF. CDR3 bases: TGTGCCAGCAGCTCCCGACAGGACTCCTACGAGCAGTACTTC.

A few counts support this clone. The CDR3 nucleotides read TGTGCCAGCAGCTTGGCCGGACAGAACACTGAAGCTTTCTTT. This sequence encodes CASSLAGQNTEAFF. The V and J genes are TRBV5-4 and TRBJ1-1; D is perhaps TRBD1 (5 bases). The CDR3 has 14 residues. Germline CDR1 is SGHNT and CDR2 is YYREEE (reference sequence). Deletions cut 0 bases from V and 1 base from J, with 7 bases between.

The V call is TRBV2, the J call TRBJ2-2; D may correspond to TRBD1 or TRBD2 (5 bases each). Germline V gene sequence: CDR1 SNHLY, CDR2 FYNNEI. There are 13 residues in the CDR3. V lost 5 bases and J lost 3, with 7 bases in between. The DNA for the CDR3 is TGTGCCAGCAGTACGGGGCACACCGGGGAGCTGTTTTTT. It encodes CASSTGHTGELFF. Drawing the rest from reference TRBV2 and TRBJ2-2, the complete variable domain is EPEVTQTPSHQVTQMGQEVILRCVPISNHLYFYWYRQILGQKVEFLVSFYNNEISEKSEIFDDQFSVERPDGSNFTLKIRSTKLEDSAMYFCASSTGHTGELFFGEGSRLTVL.

V is TRBV7-2 and J is TRBJ2-7, with 8 bases matching TRBD1. The CDR3 is made up of 16 amino acids. V gave up 6 bases and J gave up 0 bases; unmatched junction bases: 10. Germline CDR1 SGHTA, CDR2 FQGNSA. The DNA for the CDR3 is TGTGCCAGCAGAGCTGGAGTGGGGACAGGCTCCTACGAGCAGTACTTC. This codes for CASRAGVGTGSYEQYF.

The gene calls are TRBV9 and TRBJ2-3; 14 bases line up with TRBD2. This CDR3 has 16 residues. Trimming at V came to 5 bases and at J to 6 bases, leaving 8 bases not matched to a gene. Per the germline V gene, CDR1 is SGDLS and CDR2 is YYNGEE. In DNA, the CDR3 is TGTGCCAGCAGAGGCGGGACTAGCGGGAGATGGGATACGCAGTATTTT. Encoded protein: CASRGGTSGRWDTQYF.

This chain uses TRBV19 with TRBJ2-7, with D maybe TRBD2 (5 bases). The V end was cut by 4 bases, the J end by 0 bases, with 13 bases between. This CDR3 has 15 residues. Germline-derived CDR1 and CDR2 are LNHDA and SQIVND (reference sequence). CDR3 coding DNA: TGTGCCAGTAGTAAAGAGGGCGTCAGCTCCTACGAGCAGTACTTC. This encodes CASSKEGVSSYEQYF.

The chain has TRBV4-3 and TRBJ2-7; 7 bases are a match to TRBD2. Unmatched junction bases numbered 5, after V lost 1 base and J lost 2 bases. CDR1 is LGHNA, CDR2 YSLEER, per germline. This CDR3 is 15 amino acids long. The CDR3 reads CASSQGTAGTYEQYF. The CDR3 DNA reads TGCGCCAGCAGCCAAGGTACAGCGGGAACCTACGAGCAGTACTTC.

This clone was observed once. V gene TRBV9 combines with J gene TRBJ2-7; no clear D. The CDR3 covers 15 residues. V was pared by 0 bases and J by 0 bases, with 10 bases between. Germline loops: CDR1 SGDLS, CDR2 YYNGEE. CDR3 in DNA: TGTGCCAGCAGCGTAGACCCGAAATCCTCCTACGAGCAGTACTTC. This gives the protein CASSVDPKSSYEQYF.

The chain uses TRBV14 and TRBJ1-4; D ambiguous. Trimming stripped 1 base from V and 0 bases from J, with 6 bases between. The CDR3 runs 15 residues. Germline loops: CDR1 SGHDN, CDR2 FVKESK. CDR3 bases: TGTGCCAGCAGCCAAGCCGGGACAACTAATGAAAAACTGTTTTTT. Protein product: CASSQAGTTNEKLFF.

This clone has a handful of counts. The chain carries TRBV19 and TRBJ1-5; 7 bases are a match to TRBD1. After removal of 8 bases from V and 8 bases from J, the junction contained 12 bases not matched to a gene. The CDR3 extends over 14 amino acids. From germline, CDR1 is LNHDA and CDR2 SQIVND (reference sequence). CDR3: CASWDRETSKPQHF. The CDR3 nucleotides read TGTGCCAGTTGGGACAGAGAGACATCAAAGCCCCAGCATTTT.

This clone was seen a few times. V gene TRBV30 combines with J gene TRBJ1-2, with 7 bases lining up with TRBD1. CDR1 is GTSNPN and CDR2 is SVGIG in the germline V gene (reference sequence). After removal of 4 bases from V and 5 bases from J, the junction contained 10 bases not matched to a gene. This CDR3 region has 14 residues. The CDR3 region has the DNA TGTGCCTGGACTAAACAGGGGACGGGGTATGGCTACACCTTC. It is translated as CAWTKQGTGYGYTF.

The chain has TRBV7-2 and TRBJ2-5; D remains ambiguous. The germline V gene has CDR1 SGHTA and CDR2 FQGNSA. The CDR3 loop spans 16 amino acids. Deletions cut 1 base from V and 2 bases from J, with 14 bases between. CDR3 sequence (DNA): TGTGCCAGCAGCTTAGTACCCAGAAATATACAAGAGACCCAGTACTTC. As protein: CASSLVPRNIQETQYF. Full variable domain (rest looked up from reference TRBV7-2 and TRBJ2-5): GAGVSQSPSNKVTEKGKDVELRCDPISGHTALYWYRQSLGQGLEFLIYFQGNSAPDKSGLPSDRFSAERTGGSVSTLTIQRTQQEDSAVYLCASSLVPRNIQETQYFGPGTRLLVL.

V and J are TRBV2 and TRBJ2-2, with 8 bases identical to TRBD1. CDR3 length: 15 amino acids. Trimming cost V 6 bases and J 3 bases; bases outside gene matches: 6. Germline CDR1 and CDR2: SNHLY and FYNNEI. The CDR3 is CASSRTGTYTGELFF. The CDR3 region has the DNA TGTGCCAGCAGCCGGACAGGGACTTACACCGGGGAGCTGTTTTTT.

V is TRBV11-3 and J is TRBJ2-2, with TRBD2 matching 13 bases. This CDR3 is built from 16 residues. Germline CDR1 reads SGHNT; CDR2 reads YENEEA. After removal of 2 bases from V and 6 bases from J, the junction contained 3 bases not matched to a gene. CDR3 region: CASSLKLAGGPGELFF. Here the CDR3 DNA reads TGTGCCAGCAGCTTAAAACTAGCGGGAGGGCCCGGGGAGCTGTTTTTT.

V and J are TRBV7-9 and TRBJ2-1; TRBD2 matches 8 bases. This CDR3 region has 15 residues. Germline loops: CDR1 SEHNR, CDR2 FQNEAQ (reference sequence). Trimming cost V 5 bases and J 2 bases; bases outside gene matches: 5. CDR3 nucleotide sequence: TGTGCCAGCAGCCCCGGGAGGGCCACCTACAATGAGCAGTTCTTC. As protein: CASSPGRATYNEQFF. The whole variable domain, remainder taken from reference TRBV7-9 and TRBJ2-1, is DTGVSQNPRHKITKRGQNVTFRCDPISEHNRLYWYRQTLGQGPEFLTYFQNEAQLEKSRLLSDRFSAERPKGSFSTLEIQRTEQGDSAMYLCASSPGRATYNEQFFGPGTRLTVL.